The source of this TCR beta chain is a study of Ad26.COV2.S vaccination and SARS-CoV-2 variants. The method was immunoSEQ multiplex PCR; TCRdb's version includes in-frame clones alone and lacks a portion of them. This table has 350,000 to 500,000 clones, about 92% appearing once. Treatment in this sample: 15 to 20 received Ad26.COV2.S at low or high dose, single or two shots; several received placebo; per-sample allocation not given. At day 63 after the first vaccine or placebo injection, samples were drawn. The CDR3 consists of 15 residues. Germline assignment: CDR1 MDHEN and CDR2 SYDVKM. Trimming cost V 5 bases and J 7 bases, with 18 bases left between them.

The sequencing here drew on peripheral blood, taken in a trial of Ad26.COV2.S vaccine versus placebo. The receptor was isolated from a person between 18 and 65 years old who received the Ad26.COV2.S COVID-19 vaccine or a placebo. The chain is built from TRBV28 and TRBJ2-1; D unresolved. This CDR3 reads CASSDRARTGNEQFF. The DNA of the CDR3 is TGTGCCAGCAGTGACCGGGCCCGGACCGGTAATGAGCAGTTCTTC.